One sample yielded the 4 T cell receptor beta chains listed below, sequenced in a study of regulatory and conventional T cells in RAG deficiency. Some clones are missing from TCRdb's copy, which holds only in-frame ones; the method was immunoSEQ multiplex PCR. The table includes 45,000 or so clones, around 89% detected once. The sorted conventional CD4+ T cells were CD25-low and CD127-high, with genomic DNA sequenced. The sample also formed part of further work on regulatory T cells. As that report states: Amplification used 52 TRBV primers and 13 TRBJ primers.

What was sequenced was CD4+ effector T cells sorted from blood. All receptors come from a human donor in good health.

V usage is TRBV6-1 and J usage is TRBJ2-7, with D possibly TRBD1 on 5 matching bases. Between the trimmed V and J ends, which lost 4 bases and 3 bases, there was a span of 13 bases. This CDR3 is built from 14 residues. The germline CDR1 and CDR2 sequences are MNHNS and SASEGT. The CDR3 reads CASSATDTLYEQYF. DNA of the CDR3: TGTGCCAGCAGTGCAACGGACACTCTCTACGAGCAGTACTTC.

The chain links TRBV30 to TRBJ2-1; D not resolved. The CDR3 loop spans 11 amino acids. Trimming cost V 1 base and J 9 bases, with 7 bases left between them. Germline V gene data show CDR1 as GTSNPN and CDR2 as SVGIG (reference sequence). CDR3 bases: TGTGCCTGGAGTGAGAGCTCTGAGCAGTTCTTC. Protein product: CAWSESSEQFF.

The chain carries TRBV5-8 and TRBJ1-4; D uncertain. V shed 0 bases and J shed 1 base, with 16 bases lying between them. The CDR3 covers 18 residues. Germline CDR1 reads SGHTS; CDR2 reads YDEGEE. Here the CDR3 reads CASSLAGLRPVTNEKLFF. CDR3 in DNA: TGTGCCAGCAGCTTGGCCGGACTCAGACCGGTAACTAATGAAAAACTGTTTTTT. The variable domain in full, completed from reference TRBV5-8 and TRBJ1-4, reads EAGVTQSPTHLIKTRGQQATLRCSPISGHTSVYWYQQALGLGLQFLLWYDEGEERNRGNFPPRFSGRQFPNYSSELNVNALELEDSALYLCASSLAGLRPVTNEKLFFGSGTQLSVL.

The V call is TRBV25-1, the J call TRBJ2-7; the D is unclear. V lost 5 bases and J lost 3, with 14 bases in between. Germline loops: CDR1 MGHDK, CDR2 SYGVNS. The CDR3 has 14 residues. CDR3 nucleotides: TGTGCCAGCAGTTCCCCCGGGCCCGTCTACGAGCAGTACTTC. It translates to CASSSPGPVYEQYF.